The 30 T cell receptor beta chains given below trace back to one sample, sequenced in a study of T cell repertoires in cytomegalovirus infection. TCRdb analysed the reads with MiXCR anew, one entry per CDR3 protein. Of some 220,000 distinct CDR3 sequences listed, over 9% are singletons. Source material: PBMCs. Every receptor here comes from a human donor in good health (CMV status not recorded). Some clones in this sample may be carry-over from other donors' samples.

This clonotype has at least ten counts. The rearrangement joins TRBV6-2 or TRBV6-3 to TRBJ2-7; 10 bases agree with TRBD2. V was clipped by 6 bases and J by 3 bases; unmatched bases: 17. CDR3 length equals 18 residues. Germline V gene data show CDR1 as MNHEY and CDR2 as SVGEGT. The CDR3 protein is CASSHPPDIAGGFYEQYF. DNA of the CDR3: TGTGCCAGCAGCCACCCCCCCGATATAGCGGGAGGATTCTACGAGCAGTACTTC.

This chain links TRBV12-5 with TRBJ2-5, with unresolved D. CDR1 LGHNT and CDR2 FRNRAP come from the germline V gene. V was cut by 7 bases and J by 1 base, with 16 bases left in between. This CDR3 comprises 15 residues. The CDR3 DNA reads TGTGCTAGTGCCCCCACGGCGAGACCCCAAGAGACCCAGTACTTC. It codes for CASAPTARPQETQYF.

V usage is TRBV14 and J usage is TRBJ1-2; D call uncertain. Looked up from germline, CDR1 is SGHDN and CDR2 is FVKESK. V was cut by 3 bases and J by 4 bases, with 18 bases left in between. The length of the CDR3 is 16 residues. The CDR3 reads CASSQDGLGIFYGYTF. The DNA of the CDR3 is TGTGCCAGCAGCCAGGATGGACTGGGGATTTTCTATGGCTACACCTTC. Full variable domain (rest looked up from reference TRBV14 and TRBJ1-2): EAGVTQFPSHSVIEKGQTVTLRCDPISGHDNLYWYRRVMGKEIKFLLHFVKESKQDESGMPNNRFLAERTGGTYSTLKVQPAELEDSGVYFCASSQDGLGIFYGYTFGSGTRLTVV.

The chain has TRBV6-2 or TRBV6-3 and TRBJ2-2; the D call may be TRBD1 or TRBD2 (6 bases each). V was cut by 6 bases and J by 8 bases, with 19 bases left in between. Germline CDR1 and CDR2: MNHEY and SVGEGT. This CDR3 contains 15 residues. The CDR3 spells CASSTSGGLYGELFF. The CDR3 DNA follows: TGTGCCAGCAGCACCTCCGGGGGCCTGTATGGGGAGCTGTTTTTT.

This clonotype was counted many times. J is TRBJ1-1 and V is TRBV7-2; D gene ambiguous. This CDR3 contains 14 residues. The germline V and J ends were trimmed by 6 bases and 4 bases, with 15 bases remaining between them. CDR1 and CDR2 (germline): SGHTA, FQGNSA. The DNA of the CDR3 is TGTGCCAGCAGTACCCCCGGGGAATCCACTGAAGCTTTCTTT. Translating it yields CASSTPGESTEAFF.

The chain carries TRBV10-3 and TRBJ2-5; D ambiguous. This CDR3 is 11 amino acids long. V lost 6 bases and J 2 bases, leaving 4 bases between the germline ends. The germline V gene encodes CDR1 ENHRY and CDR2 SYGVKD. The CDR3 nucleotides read TGTGCCATCAGGGAACAAGAGACCCAGTACTTC. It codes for CAIREQETQYF.

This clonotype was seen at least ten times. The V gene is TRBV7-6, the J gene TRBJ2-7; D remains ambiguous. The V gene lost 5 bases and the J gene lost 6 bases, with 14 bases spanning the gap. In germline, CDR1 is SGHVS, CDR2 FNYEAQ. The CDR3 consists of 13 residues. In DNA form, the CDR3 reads TGTGCCAGCAGCCGCCGCCCTCAAGCCGAGCAGTACTTC. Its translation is CASSRRPQAEQYF.

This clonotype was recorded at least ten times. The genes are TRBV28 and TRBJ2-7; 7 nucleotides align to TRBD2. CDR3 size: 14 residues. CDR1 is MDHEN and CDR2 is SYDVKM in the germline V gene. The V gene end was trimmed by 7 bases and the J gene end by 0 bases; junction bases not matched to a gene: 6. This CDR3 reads CASTSWGGSYEQYF. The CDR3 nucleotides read TGTGCCAGCACCTCTTGGGGGGGCTCCTACGAGCAGTACTTC.

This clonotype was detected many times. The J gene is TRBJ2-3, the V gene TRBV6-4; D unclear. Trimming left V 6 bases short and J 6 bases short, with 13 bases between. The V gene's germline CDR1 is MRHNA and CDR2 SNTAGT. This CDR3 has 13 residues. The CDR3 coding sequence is TGTGCCAGCAGCGCCGACCGACTGGATACGCAGTATTTT. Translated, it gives CASSADRLDTQYF.

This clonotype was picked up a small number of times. CDR3 bases: TGTGCCAGCAGCTCTGAACCTCGACAGATCTCTGGGGCCAACGTCCTGACTTTC. Translation gives CASSSEPRQISGANVLTF. The V call is TRBV7-9, the J call TRBJ2-6; maybe TRBD1 (5 bases). V dropped 4 bases and J dropped 0 bases, with 16 bases sitting between them. The CDR3 runs 18 residues. Per germline, CDR1 SEHNR and CDR2 FQNEAQ (reference sequence).

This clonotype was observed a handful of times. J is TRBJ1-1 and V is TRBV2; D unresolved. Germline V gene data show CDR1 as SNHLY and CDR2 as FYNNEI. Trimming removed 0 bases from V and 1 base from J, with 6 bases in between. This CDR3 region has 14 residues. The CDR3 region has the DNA TGTGCCAGCAGTGAAGCGCTTAGGAACACTGAAGCTTTCTTT. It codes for CASSEALRNTEAFF.

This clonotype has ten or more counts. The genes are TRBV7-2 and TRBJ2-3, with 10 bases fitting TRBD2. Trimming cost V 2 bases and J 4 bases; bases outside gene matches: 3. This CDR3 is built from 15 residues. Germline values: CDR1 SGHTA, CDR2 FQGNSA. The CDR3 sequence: CASSLNSGGADTQYF. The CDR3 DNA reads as TGTGCCAGCAGCTTAAACAGCGGGGGGGCAGATACGCAGTATTTT.

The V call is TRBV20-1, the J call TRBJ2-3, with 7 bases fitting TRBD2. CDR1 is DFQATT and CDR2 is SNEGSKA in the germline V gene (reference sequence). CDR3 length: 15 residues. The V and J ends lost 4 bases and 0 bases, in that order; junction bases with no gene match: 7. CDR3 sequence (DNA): TGCAGTGCTACTGGACTAGGTGTTAGCACAGATACGCAGTATTTT. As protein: CSATGLGVSTDTQYF.

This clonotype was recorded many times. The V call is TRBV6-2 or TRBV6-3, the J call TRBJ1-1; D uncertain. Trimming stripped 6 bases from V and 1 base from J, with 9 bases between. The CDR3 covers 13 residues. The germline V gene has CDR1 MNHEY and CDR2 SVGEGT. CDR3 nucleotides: TGTGCCAGCAGCCCACACTCGAACACTGAAGCTTTCTTT. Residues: CASSPHSNTEAFF.

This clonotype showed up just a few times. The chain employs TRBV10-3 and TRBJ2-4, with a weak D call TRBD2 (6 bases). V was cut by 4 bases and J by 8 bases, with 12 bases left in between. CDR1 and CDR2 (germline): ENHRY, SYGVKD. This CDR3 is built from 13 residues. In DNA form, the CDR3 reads TGTGCCATCAGTGGGGAGGTCGGGGACATTCAGTACTTC. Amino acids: CAISGEVGDIQYF.

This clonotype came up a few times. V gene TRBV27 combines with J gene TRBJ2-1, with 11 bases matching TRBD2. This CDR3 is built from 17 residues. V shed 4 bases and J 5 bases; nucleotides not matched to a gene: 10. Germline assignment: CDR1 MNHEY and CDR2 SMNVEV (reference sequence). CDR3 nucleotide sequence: TGTGCCAGCAGTTCGTATCTCACGGGACTAGCGGACAATGAGCAGTTCTTC. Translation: CASSSYLTGLADNEQFF.

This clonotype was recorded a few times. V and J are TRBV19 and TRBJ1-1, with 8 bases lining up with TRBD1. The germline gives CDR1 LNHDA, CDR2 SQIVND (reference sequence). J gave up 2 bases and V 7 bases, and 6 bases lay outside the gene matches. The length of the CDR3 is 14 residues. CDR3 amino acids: CASTQTGVNTEAFF. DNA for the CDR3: TGTGCCAGTACCCAGACAGGGGTAAACACTGAAGCTTTCTTT.

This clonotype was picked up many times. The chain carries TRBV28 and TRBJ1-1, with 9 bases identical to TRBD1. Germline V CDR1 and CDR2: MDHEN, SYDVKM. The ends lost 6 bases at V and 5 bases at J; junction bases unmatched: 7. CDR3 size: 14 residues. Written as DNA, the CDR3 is TGTGCCAGCAGGGAACAGGGGGCGGCTACTGAAGCTTTCTTT. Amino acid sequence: CASREQGAATEAFF.

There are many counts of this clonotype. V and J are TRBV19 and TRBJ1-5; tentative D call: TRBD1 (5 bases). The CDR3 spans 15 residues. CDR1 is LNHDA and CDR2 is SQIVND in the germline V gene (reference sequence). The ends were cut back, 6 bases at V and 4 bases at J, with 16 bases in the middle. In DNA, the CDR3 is TGTGCCAGTAGCCCTGCTCAGGGAGAAAATCAGCCCCAGCATTTT. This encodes CASSPAQGENQPQHF.

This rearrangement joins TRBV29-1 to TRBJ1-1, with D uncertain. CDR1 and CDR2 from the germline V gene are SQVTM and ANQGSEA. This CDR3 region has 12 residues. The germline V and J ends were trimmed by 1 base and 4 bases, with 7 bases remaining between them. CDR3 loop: CSVEVGSTEAFF. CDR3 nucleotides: TGCAGCGTTGAAGTAGGATCCACTGAAGCTTTCTTT.

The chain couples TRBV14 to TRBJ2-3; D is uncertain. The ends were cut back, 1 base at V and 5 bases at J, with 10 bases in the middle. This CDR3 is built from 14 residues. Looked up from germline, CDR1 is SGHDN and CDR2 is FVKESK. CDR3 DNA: TGTGCCAGCAGCCAAGGGGCTTCTGGAGATACGCAGTATTTT. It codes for CASSQGASGDTQYF.

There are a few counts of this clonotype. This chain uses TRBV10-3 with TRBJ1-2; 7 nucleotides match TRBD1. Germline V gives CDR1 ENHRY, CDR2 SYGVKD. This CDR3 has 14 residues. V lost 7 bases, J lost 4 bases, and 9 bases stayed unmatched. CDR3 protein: CAIKPDGQVYGYTF. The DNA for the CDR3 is TGTGCCATCAAACCGGACGGACAGGTCTATGGCTACACCTTC.

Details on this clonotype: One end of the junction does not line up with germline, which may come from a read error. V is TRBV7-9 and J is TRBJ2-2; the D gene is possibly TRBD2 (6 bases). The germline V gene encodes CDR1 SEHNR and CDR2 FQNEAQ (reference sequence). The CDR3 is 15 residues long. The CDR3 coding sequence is TGTGCCAGCAGCTTAGAGGGTAGGGGCAACGGGGAGGTGTTTTTT. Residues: CASSLEGRGNGEVFF.

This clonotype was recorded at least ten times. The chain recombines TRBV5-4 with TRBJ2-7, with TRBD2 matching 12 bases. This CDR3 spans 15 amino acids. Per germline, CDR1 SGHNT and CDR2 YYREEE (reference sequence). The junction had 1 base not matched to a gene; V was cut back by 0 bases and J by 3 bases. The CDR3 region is CASSLGLAGDYEQYF. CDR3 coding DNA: TGTGCCAGCAGCTTGGGACTAGCGGGAGACTACGAGCAGTACTTC. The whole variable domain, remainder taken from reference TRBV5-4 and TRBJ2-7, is ETGVTQSPTHLIKTRGQQVTLRCSSQSGHNTVSWYQQALGQGPQFIFQYYREEENGRGNFPPRFSGLQFPNYSSELNVNALELDDSALYLCASSLGLAGDYEQYFGPGTRLTVT.

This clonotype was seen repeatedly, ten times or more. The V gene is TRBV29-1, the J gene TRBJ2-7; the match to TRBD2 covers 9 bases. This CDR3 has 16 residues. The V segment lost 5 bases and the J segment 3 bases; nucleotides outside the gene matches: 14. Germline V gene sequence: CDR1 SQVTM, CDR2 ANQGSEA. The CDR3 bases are TGCAGCGTTTGGACTAGCGAAACATCTGGGGACTACGAGCAGTACTTC. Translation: CSVWTSETSGDYEQYF.

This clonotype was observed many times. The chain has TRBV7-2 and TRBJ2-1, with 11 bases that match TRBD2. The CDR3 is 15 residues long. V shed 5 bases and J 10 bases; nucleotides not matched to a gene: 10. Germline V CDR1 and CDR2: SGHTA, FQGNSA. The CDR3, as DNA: TGTGCCAGCAGCGCGGGACTAGCGGTAGAGTTCGAGCAGTTCTTC. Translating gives CASSAGLAVEFEQFF.

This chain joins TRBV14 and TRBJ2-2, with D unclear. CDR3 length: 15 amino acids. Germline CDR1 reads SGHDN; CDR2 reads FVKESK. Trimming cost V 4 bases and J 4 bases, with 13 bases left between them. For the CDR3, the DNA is TGTGCCAGCAGCCCGCGGAAGGCACCCACCGGGGAGCTGTTTTTT. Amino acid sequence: CASSPRKAPTGELFF.

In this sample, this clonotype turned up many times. The CDR3, as DNA: TGTGCCAGCAGCGCTGGGCGAGGGAATCATGGCTACACCTTC. This encodes CASSAGRGNHGYTF. The rearrangement joins TRBV7-3 to TRBJ1-2; D gene unclear. Germline CDR1 SGHTA, CDR2 FQGTGA. V shed 5 bases and J shed 6 bases, with 16 bases lying between them. The CDR3 sequence is 14 residues long.

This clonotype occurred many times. As DNA, the CDR3 is TGTGCCAGCAGCTTGGTCTCCGGGGACTATGGCTACACCTTC. It translates to CASSLVSGDYGYTF. The rearrangement links TRBV5-4 to TRBJ1-2; D is unclear. Between the trimmed V and J ends, which lost 0 bases and 3 bases, there was a span of 9 bases. The length of the CDR3 is 14 residues. Germline assignment: CDR1 SGHNT and CDR2 YYREEE (reference sequence).

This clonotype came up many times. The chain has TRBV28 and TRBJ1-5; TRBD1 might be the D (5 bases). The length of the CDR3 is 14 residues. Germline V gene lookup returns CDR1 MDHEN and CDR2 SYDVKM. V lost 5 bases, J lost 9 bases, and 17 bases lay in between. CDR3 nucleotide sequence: TGTGCCAGCAGTGCCACAGGTCCGATCACGCCCCAGCATTTT. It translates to CASSATGPITPQHF.